These 16 T cell receptor beta chains originate from one sample sequenced in a study of regulatory T cells in long-lasting Graves disease. Indicated time point: newly diagnosed GD, antithyroid drugs for less than 3 months. The TCR library was made from RNA that had been extracted from PBMCs in TRIzol. CDR3-region Arm-PCR and iRepertoire HTBI primers produced the TCR beta libraries. Via MiXCR, TCRdb re-called the multiplex PCR reads, giving one row per CDR3 protein. The table has over 350,000 distinct CDR3 sequences, approximately 15% seen once; the top ten hold about 8.3%. This sample was also put to use in a study of T cells in Graves' hyperthyroidism and ophthalmopathy.

This specimen consisted of peripheral blood mononuclear cells (PBMCs), obtained at new diagnosis, from a patient treated with antithyroid drugs. All receptors derive from a woman in her thirties or forties with Graves disease.

Ten or more counts support this clonotype. The chain combines TRBV9 with TRBJ2-2, with D perhaps being TRBD1 or TRBD2 (5 bases each). CDR3 size: 16 residues. CDR1 is SGDLS, CDR2 YYNGEE, per germline. V lost 4 bases to trimming and J lost 0 bases, with 13 bases between them. The chain's CDR3 is CASSSSRDPNTGELFF. The CDR3 bases are TGTGCCAGCAGCTCAAGCCGGGACCCGAACACCGGGGAGCTGTTTTTT.

The V and J genes are TRBV3-1 and TRBJ1-3; D is unclear. The CDR3 consists of 15 residues. With 1 base removed from V and 4 bases from J, the gap between germline ends came to 11 bases. Germline values: CDR1 LGHDT, CDR2 YNNKEL (reference sequence). CDR3 sequence: CASSQVVGSGNTIYF. The CDR3 DNA sequence: TGTGCCAGCAGCCAAGTCGTCGGTTCCGGAAACACCATATATTTT.

This clonotype was seen many times. The chain links TRBV24-1 to TRBJ2-6; a weak D match, TRBD1 (6 bases). V shed 1 base and J shed 2 bases, with 8 bases lying between them. Germline V gene sequence: CDR1 KGHDR, CDR2 SFDVKD. This CDR3 contains 16 residues. CDR3 region: CATSDLGGPGANVLTF. The DNA for the CDR3 is TGTGCCACCAGTGATTTAGGGGGACCTGGGGCCAACGTCCTGACTTTC.

This sequence joins TRBV3-1 and TRBJ1-5; D may be TRBD1 (6 bases). CDR1 LGHDT and CDR2 YNNKEL come from the germline V gene (reference sequence). The length of the CDR3 is 17 residues. Between the trimmed V and J ends, which lost 0 bases and 5 bases, there was a span of 17 bases. The CDR3 is CASSQDRGPYGYQPQHF. The DNA for the CDR3 is TGTGCCAGCAGCCAAGACAGGGGCCCGTATGGATATCAGCCCCAGCATTTT.

On this clonotype: Since a much larger clone is just one base distant, this may be a read error. The chain has TRBV13 and TRBJ2-7; D not certain. CDR1 and CDR2 from the germline V gene are PRHDT and FYEKMQ (reference sequence). The CDR3 sequence is 15 residues long. Trimming pared 5 bases from V and 3 bases from J, leaving 17 bases between. CDR3 amino acids: CASSPRLTPYYEQYF. CDR3 bases: TGTGCCAGCAGCCCGAGATTGACACCTTACTACGAGCAGTACTTC.

On this clonotype itself: The CDR3 carries no conserved terminal phenylalanine or tryptophan, so it likely arises from a read error. CDR3 DNA sequence: TGTGCCAGCAGTTTGGGGCATAGTGTAGATACGCAGTATTCT. As protein: CASSLGHSVDTQYS. The chain joins TRBV12-3 or TRBV12-4 to TRBJ2-3; D may be TRBD1 (5 bases). The CDR3 has 14 amino acids. Trimming pared 3 bases from V and 5 bases from J, leaving 12 bases between.

This clonotype appeared a few times. The chain has TRBV7-9 and TRBJ2-3, with D possibly matching TRBD2 (7 bases). The V gene lost 2 bases and the J gene lost 1 base, with 13 bases spanning the gap. The length of the CDR3 is 16 residues. Looked up from germline, CDR1 is SEHNR and CDR2 is FQNEAQ (reference sequence). The CDR3 here is CASSLYRGGGTDTQYF. The CDR3 DNA is TGTGCCAGCAGCTTATACAGAGGGGGGGGCACAGATACGCAGTATTTT.

This clonotype was seen a few times. J is TRBJ2-7 and V is TRBV20-1, with D possibly being TRBD1 (6 bases). Trimming pared 5 bases from V and 4 bases from J, leaving 15 bases between. Per germline, CDR1 DFQATT and CDR2 SNEGSKA (reference sequence). The CDR3 is 13 amino acids. The DNA for the CDR3 is TGCAGTGCTTTACTCGGGACAAATTACGAGCAGTACTTC. Translating gives CSALLGTNYEQYF.

This clonotype appeared many times. The V gene is TRBV20-1, the J gene TRBJ1-2; D might be TRBD1 (6 bases). Between the trimmed V and J ends, which lost 4 bases and 9 bases, there was a span of 21 bases. The V gene's germline CDR1 is DFQATT and CDR2 SNEGSKA (reference sequence). This CDR3 comprises 14 residues. The DNA of the CDR3 is TGCAGTGCTAACACAGGGTTAAATGGTCGGAGCTACACCTTC. This translates into CSANTGLNGRSYTF.

Many counts were recorded for this clonotype. The chain uses TRBV5-1 and TRBJ2-1, with 13 bases matching TRBD2. This CDR3 is 15 amino acids long. Germline V gives CDR1 SGHRS, CDR2 YFSETQ. Trimming took 4 bases from V and 9 from J; bases not matched to a gene: 7. CDR3 DNA: TGCGCCAGCAGCCCCGGGACTAGCGGGACGCTTGAGCAGTTCTTC. This translates into CASSPGTSGTLEQFF.

This clonotype occurred a few times. The V call is TRBV5-4, the J call TRBJ2-3, with D hard to call. CDR1 is SGHNT, CDR2 YYREEE, per germline (reference sequence). CDR3 length: 16 residues. Trimming shortened V by 1 base and J by 5 bases, and 17 bases separated the two germline ends. The CDR3 protein is CASSLYPEESVDTQYF. CDR3 nucleotide sequence: TGTGCCAGCAGCTTGTATCCAGAAGAGTCAGTAGATACGCAGTATTTT.

This chain joins TRBV20-1 and TRBJ1-6; possibly TRBD1 for D (6 bases). Germline CDR1 reads DFQATT; CDR2 reads SNEGSKA (reference sequence). There are 14 residues in the CDR3. Trimming took 3 bases from V and 6 from J, leaving 12 bases between them. The CDR3 here is CSASQTGFNSPLHF. The CDR3 DNA sequence: TGCAGTGCTAGCCAGACAGGTTTTAATTCACCCCTCCACTTT.

This clonotype was recorded at least ten times. The rearrangement uses TRBV18 and TRBJ1-3; no firm D call. The CDR3 sequence is 12 residues long. Germline assignment: CDR1 KGHSH and CDR2 LQKENI. V was shortened by 3 bases and J by 8 bases, with 8 bases between the two germline ends. The CDR3 sequence: CASSPSWDTIYF. The CDR3 DNA follows: TGTGCCAGCTCACCCTCCTGGGACACCATATATTTT.

This clonotype was recorded at least ten times. The chain links TRBV27 to TRBJ1-1; 9 nucleotides agree with TRBD1. The V and J ends lost 5 bases and 5 bases, in that order; junction bases with no gene match: 12. Germline CDR1 and CDR2: MNHEY and SMNVEV (reference sequence). The CDR3 loop spans 16 amino acids. The chain's CDR3 is CASSHTLQGAGTEAFF. Written as DNA, the CDR3 is TGTGCCAGCAGTCATACTTTACAGGGGGCCGGGACTGAAGCTTTCTTT.

This clonotype has a count of ten or more. The J gene is TRBJ2-3, the V gene TRBV9; D gene unclear. This CDR3 is 14 amino acids long. The germline gives CDR1 SGDLS, CDR2 YYNGEE. The ends were cut back, 3 bases at V and 0 bases at J, with 8 bases in the middle. This chain's CDR3 is CASSAVTSTDTQYF. CDR3 DNA sequence: TGTGCCAGCAGCGCCGTTACTAGCACAGATACGCAGTATTTT.

This clonotype was recorded at least ten times. The chain is built from TRBV6-1 and TRBJ2-1, with D possibly TRBD2 on 6 matching bases. The CDR3 sequence is 14 residues long. CDR1 MNHNS and CDR2 SASEGT come from the germline V gene. V was trimmed by 10 bases and J by 2 bases, leaving 15 bases between them. The CDR3 here is CATVGGGPYNEQFF. CDR3 nucleotides: TGTGCCACTGTTGGGGGAGGCCCCTACAATGAGCAGTTCTTC.